The T cell receptor beta chain described here comes from a study of T cell responses to AZD1222 COVID-19 vaccine. Study-wide results and caveats: Females made up more of the donors, who were largely white British, and clonal diversity may have come out too low. It was only a handful of AZD1222 recipients who were seropositive at baseline. Across spike, vaccine-associated CD4 TCRs were found, dominant at 160-218 and 743-854.

Turning to this clone: Its antigen is not identified.

The table came from immunoSEQ multiplex PCR; TCRdb's copy has only in-frame clones and leaves some out. The sample shows approximately 160,000 clones, around 90% of them seen only once. The source is an adult who received the AZD1222 COVID-19 vaccine. This sample comprised peripheral blood, obtained 28 days after the second AZD1222 dose.

The CDR3 bases are TGTGCCAGCAGCTTAATCCGGGGTGGCGGCTACACCTTC. Its translation: CASSLIRGGGYTF. V and J are TRBV11-2 and TRBJ1-2; D remains ambiguous. CDR3 length: 13 amino acids. The V end was cut by 2 bases, the J end by 8 bases, with 12 bases between. CDR1 is SGHAT and CDR2 is FQNNGV in the germline V gene. Full variable domain (rest looked up from reference TRBV11-2 and TRBJ1-2): EAGVAQSPRYKIIEKRQSVAFWCNPISGHATLYWYQQILGQGPKLLIQFQNNGVVDDSQLPKDRFSAERLKGVDSTLKIQPAKLEDSAVYLCASSLIRGGGYTFGSGTRLTVV.